Below are 32 T cell receptor beta chains sequenced from a single sample in a study of T cells in Graves' hyperthyroidism and ophthalmopathy. The TCR beta CDR3 regions underwent amplification using RNA transcripts as the source. An initial round of RT-PCR targeting the TCR CDR3 relied on the HTBI primer set. TCRdb re-called the multiplex PCR reads with MiXCR, one entry per CDR3 protein. Of approximately 360,000 distinct CDR3 sequences in the sample, 15% to 18% were seen once. The sample was blood. The receptors were gathered from a woman under 30 with Graves' hyperthyroidism that later progressed to Graves' ophthalmopathy.

The chain couples TRBV29-1 to TRBJ2-1, with D tentatively TRBD2 (5 bases). Per germline, CDR1 SQVTM and CDR2 ANQGSEA. This CDR3 comprises 15 residues. V lost 2 bases, J lost 0 bases, and 11 bases lay in between. In DNA, the CDR3 is TGCAGCGTTGAACTGGACTCAAGCTCCTACAATGAGCAGTTCTTC. Translating gives CSVELDSSSYNEQFF.

In its sample, this clonotype was seen a few times. V gene TRBV28 combines with J gene TRBJ2-1; 8 bases agree with TRBD1. Germline loops: CDR1 MDHEN, CDR2 SYDVKM. CDR3 length: 14 residues. V was clipped by 6 bases and J by 5 bases; unmatched bases: 6. CDR3 nucleotide sequence: TGTGCCAGCAGGCTGGGACAGGCGGACAATGAGCAGTTCTTC. Its translation is CASRLGQADNEQFF. The variable domain in full, with the rest retrieved from reference TRBV28 and TRBJ2-1, is DVKVTQSSRYLVKRTGEKVFLECVQDMDHENMFWYRQDPGLGLRLIYFSYDVKMKEKGDIPEGYSVSREKKERFSLILESASTNQTSMYLCASRLGQADNEQFFGPGTRLTVL.

CDR3 in amino acids: CSATSGIPSYEQYF. CDR3 coding DNA: TGCAGTGCTACCAGCGGGATTCCCTCCTACGAGCAGTACTTC. The chain uses TRBV20-1 and TRBJ2-7, with TRBD2 matching over 7 bases. CDR3 length: 14 amino acids. Germline CDR1 reads DFQATT; CDR2 reads SNEGSKA (reference sequence). With V trimmed by 4 bases and J by 0 bases, 6 bases remained unmatched.

The rearrangement joins TRBV28 to TRBJ1-4; no clear D. Germline V CDR1 and CDR2: MDHEN, SYDVKM. This CDR3 is 15 amino acids long. V lost 6 bases and J 8 bases, leaving 19 bases between the germline ends. CDR3 sequence (DNA): TGTGCCAGCAGCGGAGGAGGAGGAGAATGGGAAAAACTGTTTTTT. Translating it yields CASSGGGGEWEKLFF. Supplemented by reference TRBV28 and TRBJ1-4, the full variable domain reads DVKVTQSSRYLVKRTGEKVFLECVQDMDHENMFWYRQDPGLGLRLIYFSYDVKMKEKGDIPEGYSVSREKKERFSLILESASTNQTSMYLCASSGGGGEWEKLFFGSGTQLSVL.

This clonotype was counted a few times. One base away lies a much larger clone, so this may be a sequencing read error. The chain has TRBV7-9 and TRBJ2-2; TRBD2 matches at 7 bases. Germline V CDR1 and CDR2: SEHNR, FQNEAQ (reference sequence). The trim removed 6 bases at V and 0 bases at J, leaving 7 bases unmatched. This CDR3 is 16 amino acids long. The CDR3, as DNA: TGTGCCAGCAGTGGTGGACGGGGGGCGAACACCGGGGAGCTGTTTTTT. Its protein is CASSGGRGANTGELFF.

This chain connects TRBV18 to TRBJ2-1; 12 positions match TRBD2. V lost 3 bases, J lost 6 bases, and 9 bases stayed unmatched. This CDR3 spans 17 amino acids. The germline V gene has CDR1 KGHSH and CDR2 LQKENI. The CDR3 DNA is TGTGCCAGCTCACCGACTGCTCTAGCGGGAGGGCTCAATGAGCAGTTCTTC. Translating gives CASSPTALAGGLNEQFF.

Note on this clonotype: A much larger clone is a single base away; this may be a read error. The J gene is TRBJ2-7, the V gene TRBV4-1; D perhaps matches TRBD2 (6 bases). The CDR3 is 14 residues long. CDR1 is MGHRA and CDR2 is YSYEKL in the germline V gene. The CDR3 DNA reads as TGCGCCAGCAGCCAAGGGGACTGGTCCTACGAGCAGCACTTC. Its protein is CASSQGDWSYEQHF.

V gene TRBV7-9 combines with J gene TRBJ2-1; 8 bases map to TRBD2. The germline CDR1 and CDR2 sequences are SEHNR and FQNEAQ (reference sequence). Trimming took 6 bases from V and 3 from J; bases not matched to a gene: 10. The CDR3 spans 16 residues. The CDR3, as DNA: TGTGCCAGCAGTCCCGCAGCGGGAGTCGGCTACAATGAGCAGTTCTTC. Translated: CASSPAAGVGYNEQFF.

Only a few counts were recorded for this clonotype. The gene calls are TRBV5-1 and TRBJ2-5, with 11 positions matching TRBD2. J gave up 3 bases and V 2 bases, and 3 bases lay outside the gene matches. The CDR3 has 15 amino acids. Germline CDR1 reads SGHRS; CDR2 reads YFSETQ. The CDR3 loop is CASSLKTSGEETQYF. The CDR3 nucleotides are TGCGCCAGCAGCTTAAAGACTAGCGGGGAAGAGACCCAGTACTTC.

The table lists this clonotype with a few counts. The chain employs TRBV28 and TRBJ2-1; 16 positions agree with TRBD2. This CDR3 contains 17 residues. J gave up 8 bases and V 5 bases, and 9 bases lay outside the gene matches. Germline V gene lookup returns CDR1 MDHEN and CDR2 SYDVKM. The CDR3 loop reads CASSHTGTSGRAHEQFF. DNA of the CDR3: TGTGCCAGCAGTCACACCGGGACTAGCGGGAGGGCCCATGAGCAGTTCTTC.

This clonotype was seen ten or more times. The chain couples TRBV6-1 to TRBJ2-3; D is ambiguous. The CDR3 is made up of 12 amino acids. V was cut by 7 bases and J by 3 bases, with 8 bases left in between. Germline assignment: CDR1 MNHNS and CDR2 SASEGT. Written as DNA, the CDR3 is TGTGCCAGCAAGGCCGGGACAGATACGCAGTATTTT. It translates to CASKAGTDTQYF.

This clonotype has a count of ten or more. The chain uses TRBV7-9 and TRBJ1-1; 12 nucleotides line up with TRBD1. This CDR3 is 15 amino acids long. CDR1 and CDR2 from the germline V gene are SEHNR and FQNEAQ (reference sequence). The junction had 5 bases not matched to a gene; V was cut back by 5 bases and J by 4 bases. The CDR3 protein is CASSHRDRGPTEAFF. The CDR3 region has the DNA TGTGCCAGCAGCCACCGGGACAGGGGGCCCACTGAAGCTTTCTTT. Combining the CDR3 with reference TRBV7-9 and TRBJ1-1 gives the whole variable domain DTGVSQNPRHKITKRGQNVTFRCDPISEHNRLYWYRQTLGQGPEFLTYFQNEAQLEKSRLLSDRFSAERPKGSFSTLEIQRTEQGDSAMYLCASSHRDRGPTEAFFGQGTRLTVV.

This sequence joins TRBV9 and TRBJ2-1; the D gene is possibly TRBD2 (5 bases). From germline, CDR1 is SGDLS and CDR2 YYNGEE. This CDR3 contains 13 residues. The V end lost 0 bases, the J end lost 6 bases, and 7 bases lay between the germline ends. CDR3 bases: TGTGCCAGCAGCGTAGGGGAGAGCAATGAGCAGTTCTTC. Its translation: CASSVGESNEQFF.

This clonotype came up a few times. V and J are TRBV9 and TRBJ2-7; D gene uncertain. The CDR3 contains 13 residues. V shed 1 base and J shed 6 bases, with 11 bases lying between them. Looked up from germline, CDR1 is SGDLS and CDR2 is YYNGEE. CDR3: CASSVNERSEQYF. The CDR3 DNA sequence: TGTGCCAGCAGCGTAAATGAGAGATCCGAGCAGTACTTC.

This chain links TRBV15 with TRBJ2-5, with D uncertain. CDR1 and CDR2 (germline): LNHNV, YYDKDF (reference sequence). This CDR3 comprises 15 residues. V gave up 5 bases and J gave up 2 bases, with 15 bases separating them. This chain's CDR3 is CATSGSGPPQETQYF. CDR3 nucleotide sequence: TGTGCCACCAGCGGGTCCGGACCGCCGCAAGAGACCCAGTACTTC.

This clonotype was counted ten times or more. V usage is TRBV3-1 and J usage is TRBJ1-6, with TRBD1 matching over 7 bases. With V trimmed by 3 bases and J by 9 bases, 8 bases remained unmatched. The germline CDR1 and CDR2 sequences are LGHDT and YNNKEL (reference sequence). The CDR3 totals 15 residues. This chain's CDR3 is CASSQQTGFGSPLHF. The CDR3 nucleotides read TGTGCCAGCAGCCAGCAGACAGGGTTTGGTTCACCCCTCCACTTT.

The table lists this clonotype with many counts. This chain uses TRBV10-3 with TRBJ1-6, with TRBD1 matching 7 bases. Germline V lookup: CDR1 ENHRY, CDR2 SYGVKD. There are 16 residues in the CDR3. V was pared by 2 bases and J by 7 bases, with 8 bases of the junction left unmatched. The CDR3 spells CAISEGPGQSNSPLHF. In DNA, the CDR3 is TGTGCCATCAGTGAGGGTCCGGGACAGTCAAATTCACCCCTCCACTTT.

This clonotype showed up many times. The CDR3 region is CASSYSRTRVNEQFF. The CDR3 DNA reads as TGTGCCAGCAGTTACTCCAGGACTAGAGTCAATGAGCAGTTCTTC. J is TRBJ2-1 and V is TRBV6-5, with 7 bases lining up with TRBD2. The CDR3 spans 15 residues. The germline gives CDR1 MNHEY, CDR2 SVGAGI. The V gene end was trimmed by 0 bases and the J gene end by 6 bases; junction bases not matched to a gene: 5.

This clonotype was picked up many times. This chain connects TRBV6-2 or TRBV6-3 to TRBJ2-3; TRBD2 agrees at 8 bases. Germline V gene sequence: CDR1 MNHEY, CDR2 SVGEGT. This CDR3 region has 15 residues. The junction had 7 bases not matched to a gene; V was cut back by 2 bases and J by 6 bases. The CDR3 loop is CASSYRSGGPDTQYF. As DNA, the CDR3 is TGTGCCAGCAGTTACCGATCGGGAGGGCCGGATACGCAGTATTTT.

This clonotype has ten or more counts. The chain links TRBV7-2 to TRBJ1-5; 7 nucleotides align to TRBD1. J was trimmed by 0 bases and V by 5 bases; bases with no gene match: 4. The CDR3 is made up of 15 amino acids. The germline V gene has CDR1 SGHTA and CDR2 FQGNSA. The DNA for the CDR3 is TGTGCCAGCAGCCTACAGGGGTCTAGCAATCAGCCCCAGCATTTT. Protein: CASSLQGSSNQPQHF. The variable domain in full, completed from reference TRBV7-2 and TRBJ1-5, reads GAGVSQSPSNKVTEKGKDVELRCDPISGHTALYWYRQSLGQGLEFLIYFQGNSAPDKSGLPSDRFSAERTGGSVSTLTIQRTQQEDSAVYLCASSLQGSSNQPQHFGDGTRLSIL.

This clonotype was counted at least ten times. This chain links TRBV28 with TRBJ1-2; 9 bases map to TRBD1. The germline gives CDR1 MDHEN, CDR2 SYDVKM. The CDR3 loop spans 15 amino acids. After removal of 2 bases from V and 4 bases from J, the junction contained 5 bases not matched to a gene. CDR3 DNA sequence: TGTGCCAGCAGTTTAGGGGGGACAGGGCCCTATGGCTACACCTTC. Its protein product is CASSLGGTGPYGYTF.

This clonotype was seen at least ten times. The chain combines TRBV12-3 or TRBV12-4 with TRBJ2-3; 12 bases line up with TRBD2. The V and J ends lost 10 bases and 2 bases, in that order; junction bases with no gene match: 4. The CDR3 length is 14 residues. Here the CDR3 reads CATRLAGATDTQYF. The CDR3 bases are TGTGCCACCAGACTAGCGGGGGCCACAGATACGCAGTATTTT.

This clonotype was recorded many times. The chain links TRBV27 to TRBJ2-1, with TRBD2 matching over 8 bases. The germline V gene has CDR1 MNHEY and CDR2 SMNVEV (reference sequence). The CDR3 is made up of 13 amino acids. Unmatched junction bases numbered 4, after V lost 9 bases and J lost 3 bases. The CDR3 protein is CASTGTSYNEQFF. The CDR3 coding sequence is TGTGCCAGTACCGGGACTAGCTACAATGAGCAGTTCTTC.

The chain has TRBV6-2 or TRBV6-3 and TRBJ1-5; D ambiguous. Looked up from germline, CDR1 is MNHEY and CDR2 is SVGEGT. The CDR3 spans 13 residues. The V end was cut by 8 bases, the J end by 2 bases, with 10 bases between. The CDR3 DNA reads as TGTGCCAGCGCGAAGTGGGGCAATCAGCCCCAGCATTTT. Translating it yields CASAKWGNQPQHF.

This clonotype was counted at least ten times. The chain carries TRBV18 and TRBJ2-3; D might be TRBD1 (6 bases). Germline assignment: CDR1 KGHSH and CDR2 LQKENI. The V end was cut by 1 base, the J end by 6 bases, with 14 bases between. The CDR3 is 15 amino acids. The CDR3 sequence: CASSPLNLGADTQYF. Here the CDR3 DNA reads TGTGCCAGCTCACCACTTAACTTGGGGGCCGATACGCAGTATTTT.

This clonotype was seen ten or more times. V gene TRBV24-1 combines with J gene TRBJ2-7; maybe TRBD2 (6 bases). CDR1 and CDR2 (germline): KGHDR, SFDVKD. V was cut by 3 bases and J by 0 bases, with 14 bases left in between. The CDR3 is 16 residues long. CDR3: CATSDTMWRDSYEQYF. DNA for the CDR3: TGTGCCACCAGTGATACAATGTGGCGGGACTCCTACGAGCAGTACTTC.

This clonotype has ten or more counts. The V call is TRBV7-2, the J call TRBJ1-5; the D is unclear. This CDR3 is 15 amino acids long. V lost 0 bases and J lost 1, with 7 bases in between. Germline lookup yields CDR1 SGHTA and CDR2 FQGNSA. CDR3 sequence: CASSLAPGSNQPQHF. In DNA form, the CDR3 reads TGTGCCAGCAGCTTAGCGCCGGGAAGCAATCAGCCCCAGCATTTT.

This clonotype was seen a handful of times. The chain combines TRBV6-1 with TRBJ1-1; D is possibly TRBD1 (5 bases). Deletions cut 8 bases from V and 3 bases from J, with 10 bases between. The CDR3 sequence is 12 residues long. Germline CDR1 MNHNS, CDR2 SASEGT. Here the CDR3 reads CASLSRDTEAFF. CDR3 nucleotides: TGTGCCAGCTTATCCAGGGACACTGAAGCTTTCTTT.

Only a few counts were recorded for this clonotype. This sequence joins TRBV28 and TRBJ1-5; D uncertain. V dropped 5 bases and J dropped 2 bases, with 13 bases sitting between them. CDR1 and CDR2 from the germline V gene are MDHEN and SYDVKM. The CDR3 runs 15 residues. The CDR3 DNA reads as TGTGCCAGCAGTCCCGGGAGGGTAGGCAATCAGCCCCAGCATTTT. This encodes CASSPGRVGNQPQHF. Variable domain in full (rest from reference TRBV28 and TRBJ1-5): DVKVTQSSRYLVKRTGEKVFLECVQDMDHENMFWYRQDPGLGLRLIYFSYDVKMKEKGDIPEGYSVSREKKERFSLILESASTNQTSMYLCASSPGRVGNQPQHFGDGTRLSIL.

This clonotype was detected a few times. The rearrangement uses TRBV12-3 or TRBV12-4 and TRBJ2-2, with 9 positions matching TRBD2. The CDR3 totals 15 residues. After removal of 7 bases from V and 4 bases from J, the junction contained 7 bases not matched to a gene. In DNA, the CDR3 is TGTGCCAGCACGTTAGCGGGAGTGGGCACCGGGGAGCTGTTTTTT. Translation: CASTLAGVGTGELFF.

This sequence joins TRBV7-8 and TRBJ1-2; D is perhaps TRBD1 (5 bases). V was shortened by 1 base and J by 7 bases, with 16 bases between the two germline ends. Germline assignment: CDR1 SGHVS and CDR2 FQNEAQ. The CDR3 consists of 15 residues. The CDR3 DNA sequence: TGTGCCAGCAGCTTAGTGCGACGGCAGGGTAGTGGCTACACCTTC. It is translated as CASSLVRRQGSGYTF.

This clonotype was observed many times. The V gene is TRBV27, the J gene TRBJ2-5; D is possibly TRBD2 (5 bases). Trimming took 6 bases from V and 3 from J, leaving 8 bases between them. Germline values: CDR1 MNHEY, CDR2 SMNVEV (reference sequence). The CDR3 sequence is 12 residues long. CDR3 loop: CASRTGEETQYF. In nucleotides, the CDR3 is TGTGCCAGCAGGACCGGGGAAGAGACCCAGTACTTC.